This T cell receptor (beta chain) originates from a study of T cell changes during pregnancy in multiple sclerosis. Looked up from germline, CDR1 is KGHSH and CDR2 is LQKENI. Trimming stripped 2 bases from V and 7 bases from J, with 17 bases between. The CDR3 spans 16 residues. Sequenced by immunoSEQ multiplex PCR; TCRdb stores in-frame clones only, minus some. The sample gives around 110,000 clones, roughly 92% of which show up once; more than 1.5% is in the top ten. The sequenced sample was peripheral blood, obtained in the third trimester of pregnancy. The clonotype comes from a female donor with multiple sclerosis, enrolled in a pregnancy study. This sequence joins TRBV18 and TRBJ1-4; D is uncertain. CDR3 DNA: TGTGCCAGCTCACCAAATACCGTGGGAGTGAGTGAAAAACTGTTTTTT. It translates to CASSPNTVGVSEKLFF.